The source of this T cell receptor (beta chain) is a study of blood T cells in healthy people across ages. A J-beta primer mix and a sample-barcoded 5' primer were used in a second PCR of about 7 to 12 cycles. TCRdb used MiXCR to reprocess the 5' RACE reads, holding one entry per CDR3 protein. This sample has more than 500,000 distinct CDR3 sequences; about 27% occur once, and the top ten carry approximately 3.3%. The V gene's germline CDR1 is LNHNV and CDR2 YYDKDF (reference sequence). The CDR3 runs to 15 residues. Trimming took off 0 bases at V and 1 base at J, with 9 bases between the two ends. These data also formed part of another study, on T cells of mothers and their children.

Sequencing was performed on blood. This sequence joins TRBV15 and TRBJ1-1, with D unresolved. The receptor was isolated from a boy aged 2 to 10 in good health. The CDR3 region is CATSRDSRRNTEAFF. CDR3 bases: TGTGCCACCAGCAGAGATAGTCGCAGGAACACTGAAGCTTTCTTT.